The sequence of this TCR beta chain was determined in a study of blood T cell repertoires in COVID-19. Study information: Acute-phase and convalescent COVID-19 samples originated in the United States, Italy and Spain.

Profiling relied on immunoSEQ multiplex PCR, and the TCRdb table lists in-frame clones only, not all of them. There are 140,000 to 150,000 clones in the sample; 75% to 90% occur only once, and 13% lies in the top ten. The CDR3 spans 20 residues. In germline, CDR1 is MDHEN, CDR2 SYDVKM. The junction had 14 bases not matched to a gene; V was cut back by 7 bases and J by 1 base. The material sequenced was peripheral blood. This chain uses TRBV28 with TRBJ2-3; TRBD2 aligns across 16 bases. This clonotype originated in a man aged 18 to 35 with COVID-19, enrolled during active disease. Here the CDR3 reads CASKKTGTSGRAFGTDTQYF. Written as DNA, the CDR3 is TGTGCCAGCAAGAAGACCGGGACTAGCGGGAGGGCCTTCGGCACAGATACGCAGTATTTT.